Below are 13 T cell receptor beta chains sequenced from a single sample in a study of blood T cell repertoires in COVID-19. The method was immunoSEQ multiplex PCR; TCRdb's version includes in-frame clones alone and lacks a portion of them. The sample lists about 230,000 clones; just over 85% were seen once. Material for sequencing was peripheral blood. The source is a man in his fifties or sixties with COVID-19, enrolled during active disease.

This clone was observed a few times. J is TRBJ1-5 and V is TRBV6-2 or TRBV6-3; 8 nucleotides line up with TRBD1. V lost 5 bases to trimming and J lost 8 bases; unmatched junction nucleotides: 11. CDR1 and CDR2 (germline): MNHEY, SVGEGT. The CDR3 length is 15 residues. In DNA, the CDR3 is TGTGCCAGCAGTCCCTGGACAGGGAGTAAAGAGCCCCAGCATTTT. Translation gives CASSPWTGSKEPQHF.

V and J are TRBV6-2 or TRBV6-3 and TRBJ2-2; 7 bases agree with TRBD1. This CDR3 comprises 14 residues. After removal of 4 bases from V and 7 bases from J, the junction contained 6 bases not matched to a gene. Germline V gene lookup returns CDR1 MNHEY and CDR2 SVGEGT. CDR3 sequence reads: CASSSSGGSGELFF. The CDR3 region has the DNA TGTGCCAGCAGTTCCTCAGGGGGAAGCGGGGAGCTGTTTTTT.

The chain employs TRBV19 and TRBJ2-3; no definite D call. Trimming cost V 3 bases and J 0 bases, with 7 bases left between them. The germline V gene has CDR1 LNHDA and CDR2 SQIVND (reference sequence). CDR3 length: 14 amino acids. In DNA form, the CDR3 reads TGTGCCAGTAGTATTTCCCCTAGCACAGATACGCAGTATTTT. Translating it yields CASSISPSTDTQYF.

This clone showed up just a few times. This sequence joins TRBV2 and TRBJ2-1, with TRBD1 as a possible D gene (6 bases). The V end lost 6 bases, the J end lost 10 bases, and 10 bases lay between the germline ends. This CDR3 is 11 amino acids long. Germline V lookup: CDR1 SNHLY, CDR2 FYNNEI. The CDR3 region is CASRAGAEQFF. Written as DNA, the CDR3 is TGTGCCAGCAGAGCAGGGGCCGAGCAGTTCTTC.

CDR3: CAWSVPRQGLGNSPLHF. CDR3 bases: TGTGCCTGGAGTGTACCAAGGCAGGGCCTGGGTAATTCACCCCTCCACTTT. This chain links TRBV30 with TRBJ1-6; possible D gene TRBD1, 5 bases. The CDR3 has 17 residues. Trimming cost V 0 bases and J 6 bases, with 18 bases left between them. The germline V gene encodes CDR1 GTSNPN and CDR2 SVGIG (reference sequence).

V gene TRBV5-5 combines with J gene TRBJ1-4; tentative D call: TRBD1 (6 bases). The germline V and J ends were trimmed by 4 bases and 4 bases, with 11 bases remaining between them. The CDR3 contains 14 residues. Germline V gene lookup returns CDR1 SGHKS and CDR2 YYEKEE (reference sequence). CDR3 sequence reads: CASSPGTFNEKLFF. The CDR3 region has the DNA TGTGCCAGCAGCCCCGGGACATTTAATGAAAAACTGTTTTTT. Supplemented by reference TRBV5-5 and TRBJ1-4, the full variable domain reads DAGVTQSPTHLIKTRGQQVTLRCSPISGHKSVSWYQQVLGQGPQFIFQYYEKEERGRGNFPDRFSARQFPNYSSELNVNALLLGDSALYLCASSPGTFNEKLFFGSGTQLSVL.

The chain is built from TRBV7-2 and TRBJ2-3; D remains ambiguous. The germline V gene encodes CDR1 SGHTA and CDR2 FQGNSA. Trimming shortened V by 3 bases and J by 6 bases, and 16 bases separated the two germline ends. This CDR3 is built from 15 residues. The CDR3 DNA is TGTGCCAGCAGCTTTGGTAGTGCGGCCACGGATACGCAGTATTTT. This encodes CASSFGSAATDTQYF.

This clone has just one count. The chain carries TRBV2 and TRBJ2-7, with D possibly being TRBD1 (5 bases). Trimming removed 5 bases from V and 0 bases from J, with 11 bases in between. This CDR3 spans 14 amino acids. Per germline, CDR1 SNHLY and CDR2 FYNNEI. CDR3 nucleotides: TGTGCCAGCAGTAACAGGAGAACCTCCTACGAGCAGTACTTC. Its protein product is CASSNRRTSYEQYF. Together with reference TRBV2 and TRBJ2-7, the CDR3 gives the full variable domain: EPEVTQTPSHQVTQMGQEVILRCVPISNHLYFYWYRQILGQKVEFLVSFYNNEISEKSEIFDDQFSVERPDGSNFTLKIRSTKLEDSAMYFCASSNRRTSYEQYFGPGTRLTVT.

This chain links TRBV28 with TRBJ2-1; D is possibly TRBD2 (6 bases). CDR3 length equals 14 residues. Germline CDR1 is MDHEN and CDR2 is SYDVKM. Trimming removed 10 bases at V and 12 bases at J, with 25 bases between. The CDR3 is CATVGGGLKGRQFF. CDR3 nucleotide sequence: TGTGCCACCGTGGGGGGAGGCCTAAAGGGGCGGCAGTTCTTC.

The J gene is TRBJ1-2, the V gene TRBV6-2 or TRBV6-3; maybe TRBD1 (6 bases). Deletions cut 6 bases from V and 4 bases from J, with 9 bases between. Germline loops: CDR1 MNHEY, CDR2 SVGEGT. The CDR3 spans 12 residues. CDR3 sequence: CASSWTVYGYTF. The DNA of the CDR3 is TGTGCCAGCAGCTGGACAGTCTATGGCTACACCTTC.

The chain links TRBV19 to TRBJ1-2; D perhaps matches TRBD1 (6 bases). Germline CDR1 is LNHDA and CDR2 is SQIVND (reference sequence). The CDR3 contains 15 residues. Trimming pared 9 bases from V and 4 bases from J, leaving 21 bases between. The DNA of the CDR3 is TGTGCCAGCCAAAGGACAGTCGGGCAAGGCTATGGCTACACCTTC. It encodes CASQRTVGQGYGYTF. The entire variable domain, with the rest obtained from reference TRBV19 and TRBJ1-2, is as follows: DGGITQSPKYLFRKEGQNVTLSCEQNLNHDAMYWYRQDPGQGLRLIYYSQIVNDFQKGDIAEGYSVSREKKESFPLTVTSAQKNPTAFYLCASQRTVGQGYGYTFGSGTRLTVV.

CDR3 coding DNA: TGCGCCAGCAGCCAAACAGCCAACTCTGGAAACACCATATATTTT. Translation gives CASSQTANSGNTIYF. The gene calls are TRBV4-1 and TRBJ1-3, with unresolved D. CDR1 is MGHRA and CDR2 is YSYEKL in the germline V gene. The CDR3 has 15 residues. V lost 2 bases and J 0 bases, leaving 8 bases between the germline ends.

This chain joins TRBV10-3 and TRBJ1-2; D might be TRBD1 (6 bases). Per the germline V gene, CDR1 is ENHRY and CDR2 is SYGVKD. CDR3 size: 13 residues. V dropped 4 bases and J dropped 1 base, with 7 bases sitting between them. CDR3 nucleotides: TGTGCCATCAGTGCAGGGGTTAACTATGGCTACACCTTC. Translating it yields CAISAGVNYGYTF.